A single sample is the source of the 31 T cell receptor beta chains below, sequenced in a study of sequential checkpoint blockade in melanoma. The table came from immunoSEQ multiplex PCR; TCRdb's copy has only in-frame clones and leaves some out. This sample yields around 30,000 clones, of which 70% to 90% are seen a single time; roughly a fifth belongs to the top ten. Documented treatment: randomized to nivolumab then ipilimumab (arm A) or the reverse (arm B). Sequenced here: CD8+ T cells sorted from blood (inferred from file names), sampled from a patient given nivolumab and ipilimumab in sequence. These receptors were taken from a human donor with melanoma.

The CDR3 DNA sequence: TGTGCCAGCAGCTTGAGCAGGGGGCGCGGTCAGCCCCAGCATTTT. This codes for CASSLSRGRGQPQHF. The chain is built from TRBV5-5 and TRBJ1-5; 8 nucleotides align to TRBD1. Germline CDR1 SGHKS, CDR2 YYEKEE (reference sequence). The CDR3 consists of 15 residues. With V trimmed by 1 base and J by 6 bases, 6 bases remained unmatched.

The J gene is TRBJ2-7, the V gene TRBV7-9; 7 nucleotides agree with TRBD1. The germline V gene has CDR1 SEHNR and CDR2 FQNEAQ (reference sequence). The CDR3 sequence is 15 residues long. Trimming took 0 bases from V and 3 from J; bases not matched to a gene: 5. CDR3 sequence reads: CASSLAQGVVYEQYF. The CDR3, as DNA: TGTGCCAGCAGCTTAGCGCAGGGGGTCGTCTACGAGCAGTACTTC.

This clone appeared once. This sample includes further DNA sequences coding for the same CDR3. The chain joins TRBV14 to TRBJ2-7; D remains unclear. V lost 1 base to trimming and J lost 6 bases, with 10 bases between them. CDR3 size: 13 residues. CDR1 and CDR2 (germline): SGHDN, FVKESK. The CDR3: CASSQGQGLEQYF. Written as DNA, the CDR3 is TGTGCCAGCAGCCAAGGACAAGGCCTCGAGCAGTACTTC.

The gene calls are TRBV4-3 and TRBJ2-7; 9 bases line up with TRBD1. J lost 3 bases, V lost 0 bases, and 6 bases had no gene match. CDR1 LGHNA and CDR2 YSLEER come from the germline V gene. This CDR3 contains 16 residues. The CDR3 loop is CASSQERNRGLYEQYF. CDR3 coding DNA: TGCGCCAGCAGCCAAGAAAGGAACAGGGGGCTCTACGAGCAGTACTTC.

The genes are TRBV4-3 and TRBJ1-2; no clear D. Germline-derived CDR1 and CDR2 are LGHNA and YSLEER. The CDR3 covers 18 residues. V lost 5 bases to trimming and J lost 7 bases, with 29 bases between them. CDR3 DNA: TGCGCCAGCAGCTACCGACTGATCCTGGCAGAGGAGTGGAGTGGCTACACCTTC. Protein sequence: CASSYRLILAEEWSGYTF.

The V and J genes are TRBV7-6 and TRBJ2-3, with TRBD1 identical over 8 bases. This CDR3 is built from 16 residues. CDR1 is SGHVS and CDR2 is FNYEAQ in the germline V gene. V lost 1 base, J lost 0 bases, and 3 bases stayed unmatched. DNA for the CDR3: TGTGCCAGCAGCTTAGGAACAGGGGGTAGCACAGATACGCAGTATTTT. It yields the protein CASSLGTGGSTDTQYF.

The chain links TRBV18 to TRBJ2-5; D gene uncertain. The CDR3 totals 13 residues. V lost 3 bases to trimming and J lost 1 base, with 6 bases between them. CDR1 KGHSH and CDR2 LQKENI come from the germline V gene. For the CDR3, the DNA is TGTGCCAGCTCACCCCCCCTCCAAGAGACCCAGTACTTC. It codes for CASSPPLQETQYF.

This chain uses TRBV4-3 with TRBJ2-7; D gene uncertain. The V gene's germline CDR1 is LGHNA and CDR2 YSLEER. Trimming removed 2 bases from V and 3 bases from J, with 17 bases in between. CDR3 length: 16 residues. The CDR3 nucleotides read TGCGCCAGCAGCCAACGACCGACACCTTCGGTCTACGAGCAGTACTTC. Translating gives CASSQRPTPSVYEQYF.

This clone was counted once. V and J are TRBV21-1 and TRBJ1-2; the table gives TRBD1 as D, unverified against the DNA. TRBV21-1 is listed as a pseudogene. This CDR3 region has 18 residues. In DNA, the CDR3 is TGTGCCAGCAGCAATCCCCAGGACAGGGGGAAACAAACCTATGGCTACACCTTC. Its protein product is CASSNPQDRGKQTYGYTF.

The chain is built from TRBV7-9 and TRBJ2-1; a possible D gene is TRBD1 (6 bases). CDR1 is SEHNR and CDR2 is FQNEAQ in the germline V gene (reference sequence). V lost 5 bases, J lost 9 bases, and 11 bases lay in between. The CDR3 contains 12 residues. The CDR3 DNA follows: TGTGCCAGCAGCCCCCAGGGGTTTGAGCAGTTCTTC. This encodes CASSPQGFEQFF.

J is TRBJ2-1 and V is TRBV7-9; D is possibly TRBD2 (5 bases). The CDR3 is 17 amino acids. The germline V gene has CDR1 SEHNR and CDR2 FQNEAQ (reference sequence). V dropped 1 base and J dropped 8 bases, with 21 bases sitting between them. CDR3 bases: TGTGCCAGCAGCTTAGTTGGGCTAGCCGCTTTTGGGGATGAGCAGTTCTTC. Protein product: CASSLVGLAAFGDEQFF. Together with reference TRBV7-9 and TRBJ2-1, the CDR3 gives the full variable domain: DTGVSQNPRHKITKRGQNVTFRCDPISEHNRLYWYRQTLGQGPEFLTYFQNEAQLEKSRLLSDRFSAERPKGSFSTLEIQRTEQGDSAMYLCASSLVGLAAFGDEQFFGPGTRLTVL.

This clone has just a few counts. This chain links TRBV6-1 with TRBJ2-7; possible D gene TRBD2, 6 bases. CDR3 length: 14 residues. In germline, CDR1 is MNHNS, CDR2 SASEGT. Trimming removed 11 bases from V and 0 bases from J, with 17 bases in between. CDR3 protein: CASAGTASSYEQYF. CDR3 nucleotide sequence: TGTGCCTCCGCGGGGACGGCAAGCTCCTACGAGCAGTACTTC.

This clone has a single count. CDR3 sequence reads: CASSLQEASGSFPETQYF. DNA for the CDR3: TGCGCCAGCAGCTTACAAGAAGCTAGCGGGAGCTTTCCAGAGACCCAGTACTTC. The chain carries TRBV5-1 and TRBJ2-5, with 10 nucleotides matching TRBD2. This CDR3 comprises 18 residues. The germline CDR1 and CDR2 sequences are SGHRS and YFSETQ. With 2 bases clipped from V and 4 bases from J, the junction kept 14 bases outside the gene matches. Filled out from reference TRBV5-1 and TRBJ2-5, the complete variable domain reads KAGVTQTPRYLIKTRGQQVTLSCSPISGHRSVSWYQQTPGQGLQFLFEYFSETQRNKGNFPGRFSGRQFSNSRSEMNVSTLELGDSALYLCASSLQEASGSFPETQYFGPGTRLLVL.

V is TRBV28 and J is TRBJ2-3; possible D gene TRBD2, 6 bases. The CDR3 length is 17 residues. Germline V gene data show CDR1 as MDHEN and CDR2 as SYDVKM. With 6 bases removed from V and 1 base from J, the gap between germline ends came to 20 bases. The CDR3 here is CASSLLAGNRGTDTQYF. CDR3 DNA sequence: TGTGCCAGCAGCCTACTGGCGGGGAACAGAGGCACAGATACGCAGTATTTT.

V is TRBV6-5 and J is TRBJ1-3; D may be TRBD1 (5 bases). The germline V gene encodes CDR1 MNHEY and CDR2 SVGAGI. Trimming took 5 bases from V and 1 from J, leaving 9 bases between them. The CDR3 loop spans 14 amino acids. For the CDR3, the DNA is TGTGCCAGCAGTCCGGACACGTCTGGAAACACCATATATTTT. Translated, it gives CASSPDTSGNTIYF.

The V gene is TRBV30, the J gene TRBJ1-6; TRBD1 might be the D (5 bases). In germline, CDR1 is GTSNPN, CDR2 SVGIG (reference sequence). The CDR3 is 18 residues long. V was cut by 3 bases and J by 8 bases, with 26 bases left in between. The CDR3 DNA reads TGTGCCTGGAGGGGGCAGATCAAGGCGCCCCCTATGGATTCACCCCTCCACTTT. Protein: CAWRGQIKAPPMDSPLHF.

The chain has TRBV5-4 and TRBJ2-1; 8 bases agree with TRBD2. Germline V lookup: CDR1 SGHNT, CDR2 YYREEE (reference sequence). The CDR3 sequence is 17 residues long. J lost 0 bases, V lost 5 bases, and 10 bases had no gene match. The CDR3 DNA follows: TGTGCCAGCAGTATGGCCCAGCGGGGGAGCTCCTACAATGAGCAGTTCTTC. It codes for CASSMAQRGSSYNEQFF.

V gene TRBV19 combines with J gene TRBJ2-2; 11 bases are shared with TRBD1. J was trimmed by 9 bases and V by 6 bases; bases with no gene match: 9. CDR1 is LNHDA, CDR2 SQIVND, per germline (reference sequence). The CDR3 consists of 15 residues. In nucleotides, the CDR3 is TGTGCCAGTAGCGGGACAGGGGGGTGGACCAGGGAGCTGTTTTTT. Translation: CASSGTGGWTRELFF.

The chain joins TRBV11-2 to TRBJ2-3; 7 bases are a match to TRBD1. The CDR3 consists of 18 residues. Trimming removed 5 bases from V and 0 bases from J; junction bases left unmatched: 14. The germline gives CDR1 SGHAT, CDR2 FQNNGV. CDR3 coding DNA: TGTGCCAGCAGCGCCCGACAGGGATGGGTTTCTAGCACAGATACGCAGTATTTT. Translating it yields CASSARQGWVSSTDTQYF.

The genes are TRBV7-2 and TRBJ2-7, with D tentatively TRBD1 (6 bases). The length of the CDR3 is 15 residues. Trimming cost V 4 bases and J 2 bases, with 15 bases left between them. Germline CDR1 SGHTA, CDR2 FQGNSA. The CDR3 sequence is CASSWGQVNTYEQYF. DNA of the CDR3: TGTGCCAGCAGCTGGGGGCAGGTTAACACCTACGAGCAGTACTTC.

The chain links TRBV4-2 to TRBJ1-2; 12 bases map to TRBD1. CDR3 length equals 17 residues. Per the germline V gene, CDR1 is LGHNA and CDR2 is YNFKEQ. V lost 5 bases to trimming and J lost 8 bases; unmatched junction nucleotides: 15. CDR3 DNA: TGTGCCAGCAGCTTGGTACCAGGGACAGGGGGCGCGGAGGGCTACACCTTC. Residues: CASSLVPGTGGAEGYTF.

The CDR3: CASSQAPGSYEQYF. DNA for the CDR3: TGCGCCAGCAGCCAAGCCCCCGGTAGCTACGAGCAGTACTTC. The rearrangement joins TRBV4-3 to TRBJ2-7; no firm D call. The CDR3 contains 14 residues. The V end was cut by 1 base, the J end by 3 bases, with 10 bases between. Germline lookup yields CDR1 LGHNA and CDR2 YSLEER.

J is TRBJ2-7 and V is TRBV19; tentative D call: TRBD2 (6 bases). This CDR3 spans 14 amino acids. CDR1 is LNHDA, CDR2 SQIVND, per germline (reference sequence). The germline V and J ends were trimmed by 6 bases and 2 bases, with 14 bases remaining between them. The CDR3 loop reads CASRSGVGAYEQYF. The CDR3, as DNA: TGTGCCAGTAGATCGGGGGTAGGGGCCTACGAGCAGTACTTC.

The chain joins TRBV27 to TRBJ2-1; 11 bases agree with TRBD2. CDR1 is MNHEY, CDR2 SMNVEV, per germline (reference sequence). The CDR3 runs 16 residues. With 5 bases clipped from V and 7 bases from J, the junction kept 10 bases outside the gene matches. CDR3 protein: CASSPSSGGRLNEQFF. CDR3 DNA: TGTGCCAGCAGTCCTTCTAGCGGGGGGCGGTTGAATGAGCAGTTCTTC.

A few counts support this clone. The chain is built from TRBV6-4 and TRBJ2-2; D might be TRBD2 (6 bases). This CDR3 is 15 amino acids long. The germline V gene encodes CDR1 MRHNA and CDR2 SNTAGT. Between the trimmed V and J ends, which lost 7 bases and 5 bases, there was a span of 17 bases. The CDR3 DNA reads TGTGCCAGCAAGCGGGCGGCCGGGGAGACCGGGGAGCTGTTTTTT. Translated, it gives CASKRAAGETGELFF.

V is TRBV19 and J is TRBJ2-7, with D maybe TRBD1 (5 bases). Trimming took off 3 bases at V and 4 bases at J, with 7 bases between the two ends. The CDR3 loop spans 12 amino acids. Germline V lookup: CDR1 LNHDA, CDR2 SQIVND (reference sequence). The CDR3 DNA reads as TGTGCCAGTAGTATCCAGGGTTACGAGCAGTACTTC. Protein: CASSIQGYEQYF. The full variable domain, its missing parts supplied by reference TRBV19 and TRBJ2-7, is DGGITQSPKYLFRKEGQNVTLSCEQNLNHDAMYWYRQDPGQGLRLIYYSQIVNDFQKGDIAEGYSVSREKKESFPLTVTSAQKNPTAFYLCASSIQGYEQYFGPGTRLTVT.

This chain uses TRBV27 with TRBJ2-1, with D unresolved. Germline loops: CDR1 MNHEY, CDR2 SMNVEV (reference sequence). The CDR3 has 11 residues. V shed 8 bases and J shed 8 bases, with 10 bases lying between them. CDR3 coding DNA: TGTGCCAGCCTTTCAGTGGATGAGCAGTTCTTC. Protein product: CASLSVDEQFF.

In DNA form, the CDR3 reads TGTGCCAGCAGCTTGGAGGGGAATCCCTACGAGCAGTACTTC. Encoded protein: CASSLEGNPYEQYF. V gene TRBV14 combines with J gene TRBJ2-7; D possibly corresponds to TRBD2 (6 bases). Germline lookup yields CDR1 SGHDN and CDR2 FVKESK. The CDR3 length is 14 residues. The V end lost 5 bases, the J end lost 2 bases, and 13 bases lay between the germline ends.

Remarks on this clone: Other nucleotide sequences in the sample specify the same CDR3. The chain is built from TRBV9 and TRBJ2-3; 7 bases fit TRBD2. The germline CDR1 and CDR2 sequences are SGDLS and YYNGEE. The CDR3 is 14 amino acids. After removal of 2 bases from V and 3 bases from J, the junction contained 3 bases not matched to a gene. The CDR3 bases are TGTGCCAGCAGCGTGGGCGGGAGTACAGATACGCAGTATTTT. This codes for CASSVGGSTDTQYF.

CDR3 in amino acids: CASTHSGLAGNNEQFF. CDR3 DNA: TGTGCCAGCACCCACTCCGGACTAGCGGGGAACAATGAGCAGTTCTTC. V and J are TRBV7-9 and TRBJ2-1; 12 nucleotides match TRBD2. CDR3 length: 16 residues. Germline CDR1 reads SEHNR; CDR2 reads FQNEAQ (reference sequence). J gave up 5 bases and V 7 bases, and 9 bases lay outside the gene matches. Drawing the rest from reference TRBV7-9 and TRBJ2-1, the complete variable domain is DTGVSQNPRHKITKRGQNVTFRCDPISEHNRLYWYRQTLGQGPEFLTYFQNEAQLEKSRLLSDRFSAERPKGSFSTLEIQRTEQGDSAMYLCASTHSGLAGNNEQFFGPGTRLTVL.

CDR3 in amino acids: CSLGPGEGSEQFF. For the CDR3, the DNA is TGCAGCTTGGGACCGGGGGAAGGAAGTGAGCAGTTCTTC. The chain has TRBV29-1 and TRBJ2-1; possibly TRBD2 for D (6 bases). This CDR3 has 13 residues. V was clipped by 8 bases and J by 9 bases, with 20 bases between them. CDR1 and CDR2 (germline): SQVTM, ANQGSEA.